Below, 18 T cell receptor beta chains from the same sample are listed, as sequenced in a study of blood T cells in healthy people across ages. Using a J-beta primer mix together with a sample-barcoded 5' primer, a second PCR was run for roughly 6 to 12 cycles. MiXCR, applied by TCRdb to the 5' RACE reads, yields one record per CDR3 protein. Of roughly 640,000 distinct CDR3 sequences in the sample, approximately 30% were seen once. The sample taken for sequencing was blood. These TCRs come from a woman older than 75 in good health.

This clonotype was counted at least ten times. Here the CDR3 DNA reads TGTGCCTCAGCCGGGACAGGACTTGAAAAACTGTTTTTT. Encoded protein: CASAGTGLEKLFF. V usage is TRBV30 and J usage is TRBJ1-4; 8 positions match TRBD1. CDR3 size: 13 residues. V lost 7 bases, J lost 7 bases, and 8 bases stayed unmatched. In germline, CDR1 is GTSNPN, CDR2 SVGIG (reference sequence).

This clonotype was counted a few times. This chain links TRBV12-3 or TRBV12-4 with TRBJ1-1, with D unresolved. The CDR3 sequence is 17 residues long. V lost 6 bases and J lost 6, with 26 bases in between. The CDR3 DNA reads as TGTGCCAGCAGGGATGTGGGAGGATCTGGTGCGAGGGCTGAAGCTTTCTTT. Translating it yields CASRDVGGSGARAEAFF.

This clonotype was picked up many times. The CDR3 sequence: CAISTTGDNSPLHF. The CDR3 DNA reads TGTGCCATCAGTACTACAGGGGACAATTCACCCCTCCACTTT. The chain carries TRBV10-3 and TRBJ1-6; 7 bases fit TRBD1. Trimming took 5 bases from V and 7 from J; bases not matched to a gene: 5. The CDR3 runs to 14 residues. CDR1 is ENHRY, CDR2 SYGVKD, per germline.

The V gene is TRBV5-1, the J gene TRBJ2-7; D gene uncertain. The V end lost 3 bases, the J end lost 2 bases, and 12 bases lay between the germline ends. The CDR3 has 14 residues. CDR1 and CDR2 from the germline V gene are SGHRS and YFSETQ. The CDR3 nucleotides read TGCGCCAGCAGCTGGGATGGCGGAACCTACGAGCAGTACTTC. It yields the protein CASSWDGGTYEQYF.

Points on this clonotype: One junction end does not reproduce the germline sequence, and a read error may be involved. This rearrangement joins TRBV30 to TRBJ2-7; D is uncertain. CDR1 is GTSNPN, CDR2 SVGIG, per germline (reference sequence). This CDR3 region has 12 residues. CDR3 nucleotides: TGTGCCTGGAGATCCGAGTCCTACGAGCAGTATTTC. Protein product: CAWRSESYEQYF. The whole variable domain, remainder taken from reference TRBV30 and TRBJ2-7, is SQTIHQWPATLVQPVGSPLSLECTVEGTSNPNLYWYRQAAGRGLQLLFYSVGIGQISSEVPQNLSASRPQDRQFILSSKKLLLSDSGFYLCAWRSESYEQYFGPGTRLTVT.

In this sample, this clonotype turned up once. V gene TRBV20-1 combines with J gene TRBJ2-3, with TRBD2 as a possible D gene (7 bases). Germline CDR1 and CDR2: DFQATT and SNEGSKA (reference sequence). This CDR3 has 14 amino acids. The germline V and J ends were trimmed by 3 bases and 4 bases, with 14 bases remaining between them. CDR3 in amino acids: CSASTGGTADTQYF. CDR3 sequence (DNA): TGCAGTGCTAGTACGGGGGGCACCGCAGATACGCAGTATTTT.

The chain employs TRBV20-1 and TRBJ2-7; possible D gene TRBD1, 6 bases. Per the germline V gene, CDR1 is DFQATT and CDR2 is SNEGSKA (reference sequence). CDR3 length: 15 residues. Trimming stripped 2 bases from V and 3 bases from J, with 17 bases between. This CDR3 reads CSARYRDKNFYEQYF. The CDR3 DNA follows: TGCAGTGCTAGATACCGGGACAAAAATTTCTACGAGCAGTACTTC.

Concerning this clonotype: This may come from a read error, since a much larger clone is one base off. V and J are TRBV5-1 and TRBJ2-1; 9 nucleotides align to TRBD2. This CDR3 has 15 residues. The V gene's germline CDR1 is SGHRS and CDR2 YFSETQ. V gave up 4 bases and J gave up 4 bases; unmatched junction bases: 6. Here the CDR3 reads CASSRGTSLYNEQFF. CDR3 coding DNA: TGCGCCAGCAGCCGAGGGACTAGCCTGTACAATGAGCAGTTCTTC.

This clonotype was found a few times. This chain links TRBV5-1 with TRBJ2-5; 8 bases fit TRBD1. The CDR3 has 15 residues. Trimming cost V 3 bases and J 5 bases; bases outside gene matches: 9. CDR1 SGHRS and CDR2 YFSETQ come from the germline V gene. As DNA, the CDR3 is TGCGCCAGCAGCTCCCCGACAGGGGATGGGGAGACCCAGTACTTC. It codes for CASSSPTGDGETQYF. Complete variable domain (other parts from reference TRBV5-1 and TRBJ2-5): KAGVTQTPRYLIKTRGQQVTLSCSPISGHRSVSWYQQTPGQGLQFLFEYFSETQRNKGNFPGRFSGRQFSNSRSEMNVSTLELGDSALYLCASSSPTGDGETQYFGPGTRLLVL.

V usage is TRBV20-1 and J usage is TRBJ1-6; unclear D gene. The CDR3 sequence is 14 residues long. From germline, CDR1 is DFQATT and CDR2 SNEGSKA (reference sequence). V was shortened by 6 bases and J by 6 bases, with 15 bases between the two germline ends. CDR3 DNA: TGCAGTGCCCTTGGACGCCCTTCTAATTCACCCCTCCACTTT. Protein: CSALGRPSNSPLHF.

This clonotype was observed a single time. The J gene is TRBJ2-7, the V gene TRBV9; D possibly corresponds to TRBD2 (6 bases). Deletions cut 0 bases from V and 7 bases from J, with 17 bases between. CDR1 and CDR2 (germline): SGDLS, YYNGEE. The CDR3 totals 15 residues. In nucleotides, the CDR3 is TGTGCCAGCAGCGTAGACGGGGAGGCGTACAATGAGCAGTACTTC. Its translation is CASSVDGEAYNEQYF.

The sample holds many counts of this clonotype. V usage is TRBV29-1 and J usage is TRBJ1-5; D gene uncertain. The V end was cut by 6 bases, the J end by 0 bases, with 15 bases between. Germline V gene lookup returns CDR1 SQVTM and CDR2 ANQGSEA. There are 15 residues in the CDR3. CDR3 residues: CSVAITASSNQPQHF. CDR3 sequence (DNA): TGCAGCGTCGCAATTACAGCGTCTAGCAATCAGCCCCAGCATTTT.

Details on this clonotype: A much more abundant neighbour one base away suggests this may be a read error. The chain joins TRBV12-3 or TRBV12-4 to TRBJ1-1; weak D call: TRBD1 (5 bases). CDR3 length: 14 residues. V lost 4 bases and J 2 bases, leaving 11 bases between the germline ends. This CDR3 reads CASSCGGGNTEAFF. The CDR3 DNA sequence: TGTGCCAGCAGTTGCGGGGGTGGAAACACTGAAGCTTTCTTT.

V gene TRBV7-2 combines with J gene TRBJ2-5, with D uncertain. The V gene's germline CDR1 is SGHTA and CDR2 FQGNSA. The CDR3 is 13 residues long. V was cut by 5 bases and J by 5 bases, with 12 bases left in between. CDR3 in amino acids: CASSKQLMETQYF. Written as DNA, the CDR3 is TGTGCCAGCAGCAAACAGTTAATGGAGACCCAGTACTTC.

This clonotype was seen many times. The chain uses TRBV29-1 and TRBJ2-1, with D hard to call. V was trimmed by 5 bases and J by 8 bases, leaving 10 bases between them. Germline loops: CDR1 SQVTM, CDR2 ANQGSEA. This CDR3 comprises 11 residues. As DNA, the CDR3 is TGCAGCGTTCGGATTAGGGATGAGCAGTTCTTC. Residues: CSVRIRDEQFF.

The J gene is TRBJ1-5, the V gene TRBV6-6; D is possibly TRBD1 (5 bases). Germline CDR1 is MNHNY and CDR2 is SVGAGI (reference sequence). This CDR3 region has 15 residues. The V end lost 7 bases, the J end lost 5 bases, and 18 bases lay between the germline ends. The CDR3 coding sequence is TGTGCCAGCAACGATTTAGGCTTGGGGGATCAGCCCCAGCATTTT. Residues: CASNDLGLGDQPQHF.

Many counts were recorded for this clonotype. The chain employs TRBV12-3 or TRBV12-4 and TRBJ1-2; D is possibly TRBD1 (5 bases). CDR3 size: 13 residues. V lost 4 bases to trimming and J lost 8 bases, with 14 bases between them. The DNA of the CDR3 is TGTGCCAGCAGTTCCGGGACGCCCCACGGCTACACCTTC. Residues: CASSSGTPHGYTF.

This clonotype was seen a single time. The chain combines TRBV7-2 with TRBJ2-3; no reliable D call. Trimming removed 6 bases at V and 2 bases at J, with 9 bases between. There are 13 residues in the CDR3. Germline lookup yields CDR1 SGHTA and CDR2 FQGNSA. This CDR3 is CASSPDNTDTQYF. The CDR3 DNA sequence: TGTGCCAGCAGTCCCGACAACACAGATACGCAGTATTTT.